The 6 T cell receptor beta chains in this list originate from one sample, sequenced in a study of T cell responses to AZD1222 COVID-19 vaccine. Assay used: immunoSEQ multiplex PCR; TCRdb lists only in-frame clones, some missing. The data contain some 92,000 clones, roughly 90% of them singletons. Specimen: peripheral blood, collected on day 0 of AZD1222 vaccination. Every receptor here comes from an adult in good health.

The chain combines TRBV9 with TRBJ1-6; the D is unclear. The CDR3 covers 16 residues. Trimming shortened V by 5 bases and J by 13 bases, and 25 bases separated the two germline ends. Germline CDR1 SGDLS, CDR2 YYNGEE. CDR3 residues: CASRPSPAGTFSPLHF. CDR3 nucleotides: TGTGCCAGCAGACCATCGCCGGCGGGCACCTTTTCCCCCCTCCACTTT.

The chain couples TRBV28 to TRBJ2-2, with D perhaps TRBD1 (5 bases). Trimming shortened V by 1 base and J by 4 bases, and 13 bases separated the two germline ends. The CDR3 spans 16 residues. The germline V gene encodes CDR1 MDHEN and CDR2 SYDVKM. In DNA form, the CDR3 reads TGTGCCAGCAGTTTATCGGCAGGGTTGGTCACCGGGGAGCTGTTTTTT. This translates into CASSLSAGLVTGELFF.

This sequence joins TRBV7-3 and TRBJ1-6; 8 bases fit TRBD1. This CDR3 contains 14 residues. Germline assignment: CDR1 SGHTA and CDR2 FQGTGA. V shed 2 bases, J shed 9 bases, and the junction held 3 bases outside the gene matches. CDR3 sequence reads: CASSLGTGGSPLHF. For the CDR3, the DNA is TGTGCCAGCAGCTTAGGGACAGGCGGTTCACCCCTCCACTTT.

The V and J genes are TRBV28 and TRBJ1-4; the D is unclear. The CDR3 is 16 residues long. Germline values: CDR1 MDHEN, CDR2 SYDVKM. V gave up 5 bases and J gave up 8 bases, with 21 bases separating them. The DNA for the CDR3 is TGTGCCAGCAGTCCCATGCTAGGAGGTCGAGTAGAAAAACTGTTTTTT. Amino acids: CASSPMLGGRVEKLFF.

This clone showed up just once. In the same sample, other DNA sequences code for this CDR3. J is TRBJ1-3 and V is TRBV18; D unclear. CDR1 and CDR2 from the germline V gene are KGHSH and LQKENI. The CDR3 has 14 amino acids. The V end was cut by 3 bases, the J end by 0 bases, with 6 bases between. The CDR3 nucleotides read TGTGCCAGCTCACCGACCGACTCTGGAAACACCATATATTTT. This translates into CASSPTDSGNTIYF. The whole variable domain, filled in from reference TRBV18 and TRBJ1-3, reads NAGVMQNPRHLVRRRGQEARLRCSPMKGHSHVYWYRQLPEEGLKFMVYLQKENIIDESGMPKERFSAEFPKEGPSILRIQQVVRGDSAAYFCASSPTDSGNTIYFGEGSWLTVV.

The chain combines TRBV28 with TRBJ2-1, with D unresolved. Trimming removed 3 bases at V and 0 bases at J, with 12 bases between. Germline V lookup: CDR1 MDHEN, CDR2 SYDVKM. The CDR3 is 16 amino acids. In DNA, the CDR3 is TGTGCCAGCAGTTTCCCCCCATATAGCTCCTACAATGAGCAGTTCTTC. Protein: CASSFPPYSSYNEQFF.